This TCR beta chain was captured by sequencing in a study of cytomegalovirus exposure and HLA in healthy donors. Germline-derived CDR1 and CDR2 are LGHNA and YNFKEQ. The CDR3 consists of 15 residues. Deletions cut 4 bases from V and 8 bases from J, with 18 bases between. General study findings and limits: Most TCR sequences were rare, but some public TCRs occurred in many donors. Of the V segments, some could not be distinguished, including TRBV6-2 and TRBV6-3, and were excluded.

In the PCR, 60 Vbeta and 13 Jbeta primers were used. Libraries were prepared by immunoSEQ multiplex PCR; TCRdb keeps only in-frame clonotypes and omits some of them. Counted here are around 170,000 clones, 80% to 85% occurring once; the ten biggest clones make up roughly 0.8%. With regard to this clone: What it binds is not known.

The J gene is TRBJ2-1, the V gene TRBV4-2; D possibly corresponds to TRBD1 (6 bases). The sequencing input was PBMCs. This TCR was sampled from a woman younger than 35 in good health and CMV-seronegative. The DNA of the CDR3 is TGTGCCAGCAGCCCGCCTCGGACAGATAACCATGAGCAGTTCTTC. This gives the protein CASSPPRTDNHEQFF.